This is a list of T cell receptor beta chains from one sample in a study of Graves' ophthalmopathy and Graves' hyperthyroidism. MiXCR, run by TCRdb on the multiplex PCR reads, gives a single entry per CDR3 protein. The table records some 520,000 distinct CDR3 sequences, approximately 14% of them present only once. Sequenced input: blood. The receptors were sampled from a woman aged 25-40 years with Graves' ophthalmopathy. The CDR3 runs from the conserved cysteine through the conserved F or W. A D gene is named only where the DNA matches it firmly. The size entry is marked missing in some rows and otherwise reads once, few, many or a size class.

CDR3nt: TGTGCCAGCAGCTTTGCAGGGTTGAACAATCAGCCCCAGCATTTT; CDR3aa: CASSFAGLNNQPQHF; j_gene: TRBJ1-5; v_gene: TRBV11-2; d_gene: -; abundance: few
CDR3nt: TGTGCCAGCAGCGCTCTTATTTCCACTGAAGCTTTCTTT; CDR3aa: CASSALISTEAFF; j_gene: TRBJ1-1; v_gene: TRBV2; d_gene: -; abundance: many
CDR3nt: TGTGCCAGCAGTTCAGGGGAGCTGAACACTGAAGCTTTCTTT; CDR3aa: CASSSGELNTEAFF; j_gene: TRBJ1-1; v_gene: TRBV28; d_gene: -; abundance: many
CDR3nt: TGTGCCAGCTCACTATTCGACCCAATGAGGGAGACCCAGTACTTC; CDR3aa: CASSLFDPMRETQYF; j_gene: TRBJ2-5; v_gene: TRBV18; d_gene: -; abundance: -
CDR3nt: TGCGCCAGCAGCTTGGGAGACAGTTCTCTCTATGGCTACACCTTC; CDR3aa: CASSLGDSSLYGYTF; j_gene: TRBJ1-2; v_gene: TRBV5-1; d_gene: -; abundance: many
CDR3nt: TGTGCCAGCAGCTTAGAGGGGCGCCGGACCGAAGTTTTCTTT; CDR3aa: CASSLEGRRTEVFF; j_gene: TRBJ1-1; v_gene: TRBV7-9; d_gene: -; abundance: -
CDR3nt: TGTGCCAGCAGTCCTAGACAGGGAGTCCCTGGGGCCAACGTCCTGACTTTC; CDR3aa: CASSPRQGVPGANVLTF; j_gene: TRBJ2-6; v_gene: TRBV28; d_gene: TRBD1; abundance: many
CDR3nt: TGCAGTGCTAGAGATCTCCTGGGGCCTGAGCGCCAAAACACTGAAGCTTTCTTT; CDR3aa: CSARDLLGPERQNTEAFF; j_gene: TRBJ1-1; v_gene: TRBV20-1; d_gene: -; abundance: many
CDR3nt: TGTGCCAGCAGTCCCTACGGGACAGGGAATGGCTACACCTTC; CDR3aa: CASSPYGTGNGYTF; j_gene: TRBJ1-2; v_gene: TRBV27; d_gene: TRBD1; abundance: many
CDR3nt: TGCAGCGTTGTCGACAGGGACTTAAGTGGCTACACCTTC; CDR3aa: CSVVDRDLSGYTF; j_gene: TRBJ1-2; v_gene: TRBV29-1; d_gene: TRBD1; abundance: many
CDR3nt: TGCAGCGTTGAAGAGGCACAGGGCGGGGAGCAGTACTTC; CDR3aa: CSVEEAQGGEQYF; j_gene: TRBJ2-7; v_gene: TRBV29-1; d_gene: -; abundance: many
CDR3nt: TGTGCCAGCAGTTTAAGGGGGGGGAGGCTCTATGGCTACACCTTC; CDR3aa: CASSLRGGRLYGYTF; j_gene: TRBJ1-2; v_gene: TRBV12-3/TRBV12-4; d_gene: -; abundance: many
CDR3nt: TGTGCCAGCAGTTCCGGGACGGAGTACAAAGAGACCCAGTACTTC; CDR3aa: CASSSGTEYKETQYF; j_gene: TRBJ2-5; v_gene: TRBV28; d_gene: -; abundance: many
CDR3nt: TGCGCCAGCAGCTTGCTTGGCGGGACACAGAACACTGAAGCTTTCTTT; CDR3aa: CASSLLGGTQNTEAFF; j_gene: TRBJ1-1; v_gene: TRBV5-1; d_gene: -; abundance: -
CDR3nt: TGTGCCAGCAGTTTAGTTCCGGGGGGAAATGTCCCTAACTATGGCTACACCTTC; CDR3aa: CASSLVPGGNVPNYGYTF; j_gene: TRBJ1-2; v_gene: TRBV28; d_gene: -; abundance: many
CDR3nt: TGCGCCAGCAGCTTGGCGGGGACAGGATACGACTACACCTTC; CDR3aa: CASSLAGTGYDYTF; j_gene: TRBJ1-2; v_gene: TRBV5-1; d_gene: TRBD1; abundance: many
CDR3nt: TGTGCCAGCAGGTACAGGGACAGCTCTGGAAACACCATATATTTT; CDR3aa: CASRYRDSSGNTIYF; j_gene: TRBJ1-3; v_gene: TRBV12-3/TRBV12-4; d_gene: TRBD1; abundance: few
CDR3nt: TGCGCCAGCAGCCTTGAGGGAGCGGACCACTACGAGCAGTACTTC; CDR3aa: CASSLEGADHYEQYF; j_gene: TRBJ2-7; v_gene: TRBV4-1; d_gene: -; abundance: many
CDR3nt: TGTGCCAGCAGTCCTGGACAGGGGACTATTAATGAAAAACTGTTTTTT; CDR3aa: CASSPGQGTINEKLFF; j_gene: TRBJ1-4; v_gene: TRBV27; d_gene: TRBD1; abundance: many
CDR3nt: TGTGCCAGCAGCTCCGGACACCGCCGGGAGCTGTTTTTT; CDR3aa: CASSSGHRRELFF; j_gene: TRBJ2-2; v_gene: TRBV7-3; d_gene: -; abundance: few
CDR3nt: TGTGCCAGCCACGGGGCCGGGGAGCTGTTTTTT; CDR3aa: CASHGAGELFF; j_gene: TRBJ2-2; v_gene: TRBV2; d_gene: -; abundance: many
CDR3nt: TGCGCCAGCGAAAACGGCCTCACCCGGGAGACCCAGTACTTC; CDR3aa: CASENGLTRETQYF; j_gene: TRBJ2-5; v_gene: TRBV5-1; d_gene: -; abundance: -
CDR3nt: TGTGCCTGGAAGGGGGTCGGTCAGCCCCAGCATTTT; CDR3aa: CAWKGVGQPQHF; j_gene: TRBJ1-5; v_gene: TRBV30; d_gene: -; abundance: many
CDR3nt: TGTGCCAGCAGTGAGAATCTGGTAGCTGGGGAGACCCAGTACTTC; CDR3aa: CASSENLVAGETQYF; j_gene: TRBJ2-5; v_gene: TRBV6-1; d_gene: -; abundance: many
CDR3nt: TGTGCCAGTGGGAGATGGAACACTGAAGCTTTCTTT; CDR3aa: CASGRWNTEAFF; j_gene: TRBJ1-1; v_gene: TRBV6-2/TRBV6-3; d_gene: -; abundance: many
CDR3nt: TGTGCCAGCAGCCACAGGGTCAACGAGCAGTACTTC; CDR3aa: CASSHRVNEQYF; j_gene: TRBJ2-7; v_gene: TRBV3-1; d_gene: -; abundance: many
CDR3nt: TGCAGTGCTAATGACAGGGTTACTGAAGCTTTCTTT; CDR3aa: CSANDRVTEAFF; j_gene: TRBJ1-1; v_gene: TRBV20-1; d_gene: TRBD1; abundance: many
CDR3nt: TGCGCCAGCAGCCTAGGGCTGGCAATGATCCGAGCTAACTATGGCTACACCTTC; CDR3aa: CASSLGLAMIRANYGYTF; j_gene: TRBJ1-2; v_gene: TRBV4-1; d_gene: -; abundance: few
CDR3nt: TGTGCCAGCAGCATATCCACTAGCGGTCCTACCTACGAGCAGTACTTC; CDR3aa: CASSISTSGPTYEQYF; j_gene: TRBJ2-7; v_gene: TRBV11-2; d_gene: TRBD2; abundance: many
CDR3nt: TGTGCCAGCAGCCCAGGGGTCGGCAATCAGCCCCAGCATTTT; CDR3aa: CASSPGVGNQPQHF; j_gene: TRBJ1-5; v_gene: TRBV27; d_gene: -; abundance: many
CDR3nt: TGTGCCAGCAGTAGTGTTGACTTCCAAGAGACCCAGTACTTC; CDR3aa: CASSSVDFQETQYF; j_gene: TRBJ2-5; v_gene: TRBV27; d_gene: -; abundance: many
CDR3nt: TGCGCCAGCAATTTCGGGACAGGAGCAATTTCCTACTATGGCTACACCTTC; CDR3aa: CASNFGTGAISYYGYTF; j_gene: TRBJ1-2; v_gene: TRBV5-1; d_gene: TRBD1; abundance: many
CDR3nt: TGTGCCAGCAGTTCTCTTATTGGGGCCAACGTCCTGATTTTC; CDR3aa: CASSSLIGANVLIF; j_gene: TRBJ2-6; v_gene: TRBV27; d_gene: -; abundance: few
CDR3nt: TGCGCCAGCAGCTTGTCAGCGGGGGGGTTTCGTGGGTCTGGGGCCAACGTCCTGACTTTC; CDR3aa: CASSLSAGGFRGSGANVLTF; j_gene: TRBJ2-6; v_gene: TRBV5-1; d_gene: TRBD2; abundance: few
CDR3nt: TGTGCCAGCAGCTTGACAGGGAGAAGCACTGAAGCTTTCTTT; CDR3aa: CASSLTGRSTEAFF; j_gene: TRBJ1-1; v_gene: TRBV7-3; d_gene: TRBD1; abundance: many